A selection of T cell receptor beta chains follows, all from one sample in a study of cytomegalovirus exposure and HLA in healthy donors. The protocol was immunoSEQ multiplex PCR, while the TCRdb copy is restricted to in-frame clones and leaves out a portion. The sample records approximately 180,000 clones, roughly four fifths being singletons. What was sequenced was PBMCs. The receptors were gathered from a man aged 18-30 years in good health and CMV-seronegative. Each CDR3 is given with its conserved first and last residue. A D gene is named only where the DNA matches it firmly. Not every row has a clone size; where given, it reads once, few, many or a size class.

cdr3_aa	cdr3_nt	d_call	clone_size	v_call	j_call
CASSSSGGRWEKLFF	TGTGCCAGCAGTTCCTCGGGGGGGAGATGGGAAAAACTGTTTTTT	.	.	TRBV27	TRBJ1-4
CASSAEGGTDTQYF	TGTGCCAGCAGTGCAGAAGGAGGGACAGATACGCAGTATTTT	.	.	TRBV25-1	TRBJ2-3
CSSSARTGEVAPRQETQYF	TGTTCCAGCAGCGCCAGGACAGGGGAGGTGGCCCCAAGACAAGAGACCCAGTACTTC	TRBD1	.	TRBV7-9	TRBJ2-5
CATSRGADSYQETQYF	TGTGCCACCAGCAGAGGGGCAGATTCGTACCAAGAGACCCAGTACTTC	.	.	TRBV15	TRBJ2-5
CASSLVGGANTEAFF	TGTGCCAGCAGCTTGGTAGGAGGGGCGAACACTGAAGCTTTCTTT	.	.	TRBV5-4	TRBJ1-1
CASSSRTGGTTGELFF	TGTGCCAGCAGCTCTCGGACAGGGGGCACGACCGGGGAGCTGTTTTTT	TRBD1	.	TRBV7-3	TRBJ2-2
CASSLAVETQYF	TGTGCCAGCAGCTTAGCAGTCGAGACCCAGTACTTC	.	.	TRBV13	TRBJ2-5
CASNGDGSSYEQYF	TGTGCCAGCAACGGGGACGGGAGCTCCTACGAGCAGTACTTC	.	.	TRBV9	TRBJ2-7
CSTAGLAGDQETQYF	TGCAGCACCGCCGGGCTAGCGGGCGACCAAGAGACCCAGTACTTC	TRBD2	once	TRBV29-1	TRBJ2-5
CASSRGTYSDRGFKEKLFF	TGTGCCAGCAGCAGGGGGACTTACTCGGACAGGGGATTCAAAGAAAAACTGTTTTTT	TRBD1	once	TRBV11-2	TRBJ1-4
CASSQGFPGNTIYF	TGTGCCAGCAGTCAGGGGTTCCCTGGAAACACCATATATTTT	.	.	TRBV7-2	TRBJ1-3
CASSLQGWITDTQYF	TGCGCCAGCAGCTTGCAGGGTTGGATCACAGATACGCAGTATTTT	.	.	TRBV5-1	TRBJ2-3
CAIRDRDNTDTQYF	TGTGCCATCAGGGACCGGGACAACACAGATACGCAGTATTTT	.	.	TRBV10-3	TRBJ2-3
CASSNKGGGVPYEQYF	TGTGCCAGCAGTAATAAGGGAGGGGGTGTTCCCTACGAGCAGTACTTC	.	.	TRBV27	TRBJ2-7
CASSSGLAGNTDTQYF	TGCGCCAGCAGCTCCGGACTAGCGGGAAACACAGATACGCAGTATTTT	TRBD2	.	TRBV5-1	TRBJ2-3
CASRETGGFYEQYF	TGCGCCAGCCGGGAGACAGGGGGATTCTACGAGCAGTACTTC	TRBD1	.	TRBV10-2	TRBJ2-7
CSGSVGFNYGYTF	TGCAGCGGTTCGGTGGGCTTTAACTATGGCTACACCTTC	.	.	TRBV29-1	TRBJ1-2
CASSPAAWSSYNEQFF	TGTGCCAGCAGCCCAGCGGCCTGGAGCTCCTACAATGAGCAGTTCTTC	.	.	TRBV9	TRBJ2-1
CASSQGTSGSLSYEQYF	TGTGCCAGCAGCCAAGGGACTAGCGGGAGCCTCTCCTACGAGCAGTACTTC	TRBD2	few	TRBV14	TRBJ2-7